This T cell receptor (beta chain) was identified in a study of shared clonotypes between healthy human individuals. Running of the assay took place at deep level. Profiled with immunoSEQ multiplex PCR; TCRdb holds only in-frame clones, not every one. The sample has more than 1.2 million clones, around 98.5% seen once. Sequencing input: naive CD4+ T cells sorted from blood. The subset was: CD45RA+ positively selected. The source is a man aged 25-45 years in good health.

Written as DNA, the CDR3 is TGCAGCGCCCAAGGGGTTGTATCCTACGAGCAGTACTTC. Encoded protein: CSAQGVVSYEQYF. The V and J genes are TRBV29-1 and TRBJ2-7; D may be TRBD1 (5 bases). The germline CDR1 and CDR2 sequences are SQVTM and ANQGSEA. Trimming shortened V by 7 bases and J by 1 base, and 14 bases separated the two germline ends. CDR3 length: 13 amino acids.